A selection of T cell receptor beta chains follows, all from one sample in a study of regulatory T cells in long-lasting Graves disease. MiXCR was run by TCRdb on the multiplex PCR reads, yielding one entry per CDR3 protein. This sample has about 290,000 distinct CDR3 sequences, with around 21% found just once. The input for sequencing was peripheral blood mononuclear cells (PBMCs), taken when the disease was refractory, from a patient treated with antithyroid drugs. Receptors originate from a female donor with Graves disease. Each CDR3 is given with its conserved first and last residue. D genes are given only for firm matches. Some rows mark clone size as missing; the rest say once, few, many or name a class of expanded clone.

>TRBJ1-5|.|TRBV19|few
TGTGCCAGTCAGCGGGGTGGAGCCGGGGAGCCCCAGCATTTT
CASQRGGAGEPQHF
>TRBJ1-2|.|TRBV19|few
TGTGCCAGTCGGACGAGTGGGGGCTACACCTTC
CASRTSGGYTF
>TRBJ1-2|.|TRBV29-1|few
TGCAGCGTCGAACGGGACATCGGCTATGGCTACACCTTC
CSVERDIGYGYTF
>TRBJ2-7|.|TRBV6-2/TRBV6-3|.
TGTGTCAGCACCCCGGGGCAGGGGAACTACGAGCAGTACTTC
CVSTPGQGNYEQYF
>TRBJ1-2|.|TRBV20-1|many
TGCAGTGCTAATCTCGGGGTTGGGAACTATGGCTACACCTTC
CSANLGVGNYGYTF
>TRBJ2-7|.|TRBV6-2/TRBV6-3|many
TGTGCCAGCAGTTCCTCGAGGTCTCGATCCTACGAGCAGTACTTC
CASSSSRSRSYEQYF
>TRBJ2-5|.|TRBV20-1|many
TGCAGTGCTAGGACTTGGGCTCGAGAGACCCAGTACTTC
CSARTWARETQYF
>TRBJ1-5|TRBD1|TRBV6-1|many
TGTGCCAGCAGGACAGGGTCCAGTCAGCCCCAGCATTTT
CASRTGSSQPQHF
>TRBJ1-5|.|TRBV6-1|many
TGTGCCAGCAGTGAATTATGGGGTCAGCCCCAGCATTTT
CASSELWGQPQHF
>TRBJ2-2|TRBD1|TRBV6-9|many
TGTGCCAGCAGTTTGGGACAGGCTAACACCGGGGAGCTGTTTTTT
CASSLGQANTGELFF
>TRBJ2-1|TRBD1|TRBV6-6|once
TGTGCCAGCAGTTACTCGATGGGACAGCACGGCGGTCGTGAGCAGTTCTTC
CASSYSMGQHGGREQFF
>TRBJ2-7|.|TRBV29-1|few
TGCAGCGTTGTACTGTTTGGCAGGGTGTGGGAGCAGTACTTC
CSVVLFGRVWEQYF
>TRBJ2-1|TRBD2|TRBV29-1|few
TGCAGCGCCGGGACTAGCGACTACAATGAGCAGTTCTTC
CSAGTSDYNEQFF
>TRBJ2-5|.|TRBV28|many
TGTGCCAGCAGTTTTAAGATTAACGAAGAGACCCAGTACTTC
CASSFKINEETQYF
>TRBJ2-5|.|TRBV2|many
TGTGCCAGCAGTGAGCGGGACAGATATCAAGAGACCCAGTACTTC
CASSERDRYQETQYF
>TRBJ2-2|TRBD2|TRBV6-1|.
TGTGCCAGCGGTCTAGCGGGACTAAACACCGGGGAGCTGTTTTTT
CASGLAGLNTGELFF
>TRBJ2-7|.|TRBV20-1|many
TGCAGTGCCCCGCGGACCTTGTTCTCCTACGAGCAGTACTTC
CSAPRTLFSYEQYF
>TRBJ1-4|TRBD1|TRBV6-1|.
TGTGCCAGCAGCCCACTCACAGGGGGCGATGAAAAACTGTTTTTT
CASSPLTGGDEKLFF
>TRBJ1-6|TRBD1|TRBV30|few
TGTGCCTGGAGACAGGGGACAGAGGCACCCCTCCACTTT
CAWRQGTEAPLHF
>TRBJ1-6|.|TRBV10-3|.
TGTGCCATCAGTGAGTCAAAGGATGGAGGATCACCCCTCCACTTT
CAISESKDGGSPLHF
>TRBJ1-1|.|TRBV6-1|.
TGTGCCAGCAGTGAAAGGTGGGTGAACACTGAAGCTTTCTTT
CASSERWVNTEAFF
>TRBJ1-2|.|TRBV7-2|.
TGTGCCAGCAGCTTAGTTGCGGAAGGTTATGGCTACACCTTC
CASSLVAEGYGYTF
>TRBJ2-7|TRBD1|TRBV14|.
TGTGCCAGCAGCCGAAACAGGGGTTGGGAGCAGTACTTC
CASSRNRGWEQYF
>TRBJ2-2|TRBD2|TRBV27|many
TGTGCCAGCAGTGCAGCGACTAGCGGGAGTGTTACCGGGGAGCTGTTTTTT
CASSAATSGSVTGELFF
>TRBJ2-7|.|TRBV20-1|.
TGCAGTGCAAACGGACTACCAAGCTCCTACGAGCAGTACTTC
CSANGLPSSYEQYF
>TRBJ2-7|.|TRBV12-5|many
TGTGCTAGTGGTTTGGCCCGCAGAGGGGCAGAGTACCCTTCCTACGAGCAGTACTTC
CASGLARRGAEYPSYEQYF
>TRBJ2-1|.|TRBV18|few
TGTGCCAGCTCCCCTTCAAGATCGGGGGCGGAGGAGCAGTTCTTC
CASSPSRSGAEEQFF
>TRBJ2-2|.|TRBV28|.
TGTGCCAGCAGTTTCGTCCGGGGGGAGCTGTTTTTT
CASSFVRGELFF
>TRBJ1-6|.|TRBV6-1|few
TGTGCCAGCAGCGGGACCGCGGACGGGCCCCTCCACTTT
CASSGTADGPLHF
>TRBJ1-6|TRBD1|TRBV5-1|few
TGCGCCAGCAGCTTGGAGCTCCAGGGGGCCCTCCACTTT
CASSLELQGALHF
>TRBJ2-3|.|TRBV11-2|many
TGTGCCAGCAGCCCCAACCTAGCGTCCTTCACAGATACGCAGTATTTT
CASSPNLASFTDTQYF
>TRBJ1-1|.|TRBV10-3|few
TGTGCCATCAGTGAATCCCAGTGGAACACTGAAGCTTTCTTT
CAISESQWNTEAFF
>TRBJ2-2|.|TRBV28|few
TGTGCCAGCAGTTTTTATCCGGGTTATTTCAACACCGGGGAGCTGTTTTTT
CASSFYPGYFNTGELFF
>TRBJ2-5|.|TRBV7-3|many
TGTGCCAGCAGCTTCCAGGGTGGGAGGGAGACCCAGTACTTC
CASSFQGGRETQYF
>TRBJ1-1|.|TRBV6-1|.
TGTGCCAGCAGTCACCCACAGAACACTGAAGCTTTCTTT
CASSHPQNTEAFF
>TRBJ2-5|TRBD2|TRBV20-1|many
TGCAGTGCCATAAGCGGGAGGGCCTTGGGGAGGGAGACCCAGTACTTC
CSAISGRALGRETQYF
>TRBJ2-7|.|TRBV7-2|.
TGTGCCAGCAGCCGACGGACGGTCTTATCCTACGAGCAGTACTTC
CASSRRTVLSYEQYF
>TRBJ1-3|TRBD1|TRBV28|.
TGTGCCACCGGAACAGGGGGTCCGGGGAACACCATATATTTT
CATGTGGPGNTIYF
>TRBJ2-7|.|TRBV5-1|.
TGCGCCAGCAGCGGGGGTCCCCTCTCCTACGAGCAGTACTTC
CASSGGPLSYEQYF
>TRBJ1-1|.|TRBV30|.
TGTGCCTGGACCATGACAGAAAACACTGAAGCTTTCTTT
CAWTMTENTEAFF
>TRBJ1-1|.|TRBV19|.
TGTGCCAGTAGTGCCATGACAGCGCCCTTGAACACTGAAGCTTTCTTT
CASSAMTAPLNTEAFF
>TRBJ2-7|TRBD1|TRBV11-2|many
TGTGCCAGCAGCTTAGCCACAGGGGTCCGCTACGAGCAGTACTTC
CASSLATGVRYEQYF
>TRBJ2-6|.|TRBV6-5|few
TGTGCCAGCAGTTACCTTGGAGTCCCTGGGGCCAACGTCCTGACTTTC
CASSYLGVPGANVLTF
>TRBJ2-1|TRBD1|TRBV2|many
TGTGCCACAAACAGGGGGAGTGAGCAGTTCTTC
CATNRGSEQFF
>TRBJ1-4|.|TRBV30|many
TGTGCCTGCCCGGGACCGACCAAAAGGGCAACTAATGAAAAACTGTTTTTT
CACPGPTKRATNEKLFF
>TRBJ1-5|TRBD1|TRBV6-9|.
TGTGCCAGCAGTTACGAGGGACAGGGGCAGCCCCAGCATTTT
CASSYEGQGQPQHF
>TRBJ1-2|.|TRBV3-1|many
TGTGCCAGCAGCCAGATGACCGACCACTATGGCTACACCTTC
CASSQMTDHYGYTF
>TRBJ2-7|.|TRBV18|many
TGTGCCAGCTCCCTCTTCCAGTACGAGCAGTACTTC
CASSLFQYEQYF